Sequencing of this TCR beta chain was carried out in a study of blood T cells in healthy people across ages. Next came a second PCR, run for about 7 to 12 cycles, which used a sample-barcoded 5' primer along with a J-beta primer mix. TCRdb ran MiXCR on the 5' RACE reads and lists one entry per CDR3 protein. The sample yields 650,000 to 1,000,000 distinct CDR3 sequences, about 37% seen once. CDR1 and CDR2 (germline): MGHRA, YSYEKL. V lost 0 bases and J lost 2, with 12 bases in between. CDR3 length: 16 amino acids. The chain employs TRBV4-1 and TRBJ2-3; D might be TRBD2 (5 bases). This TCR was recovered from a man aged 18 to 35 in good health. Sequencing was performed on blood. The CDR3 here is CASSQEPFLATDTQYF. In DNA, the CDR3 is TGCGCCAGCAGCCAAGAACCTTTTCTAGCCACAGATACGCAGTATTTT.